These 9 T cell receptor beta chains were all obtained from the same sample, sequenced in a study of tumor-infiltrating lymphocytes in primary liver carcinoma. Total RNA amounting to 500 ng was the source from which TCR beta cDNA was made with a constant-region primer. Three rounds of nested multiplex PCR with slightly modified ARM-PCR produced TCR beta libraries. Amplification in the first two PCR rounds was performed using TRBV1-TRBV30 forward primers and a C-beta reverse primer for approximately 10 cycles each. TCRdb independently ran MiXCR on the multiplex PCR reads; one entry per CDR3 protein. This table has around 88,000 distinct CDR3 sequences, around 70% appearing once. Joint extraction of RNA and DNA used about 17-31 mg of bulk tissue that was unsorted. Material: tumor-adjacent normal liver tissue. These TCRs come from a man aged 40-50 years with primary liver carcinoma and hepatitis B virus infection.

Ten or more counts support this clonotype. V is TRBV29-1 and J is TRBJ2-3; D unresolved. V was trimmed by 4 bases and J by 6 bases, leaving 11 bases between them. CDR3 length: 12 amino acids. Germline lookup yields CDR1 SQVTM and CDR2 ANQGSEA. The chain's CDR3 is CSVAGEGDTQYF. The CDR3 DNA sequence: TGCAGCGTTGCAGGTGAAGGGGATACGCAGTATTTT.

The sample holds many counts of this clonotype. CDR3 sequence reads: CSVENSGTSTDTQYF. CDR3 bases: TGCAGCGTTGAAAATAGCGGTACCAGCACAGATACGCAGTATTTT. The chain recombines TRBV29-1 with TRBJ2-3; maybe TRBD2 (6 bases). Germline-derived CDR1 and CDR2 are SQVTM and ANQGSEA. This CDR3 region has 15 residues. The germline V and J ends were trimmed by 2 bases and 0 bases, with 12 bases remaining between them.

Of note for this clonotype: The junction departs from the called germline gene at one end, perhaps through a read error. The CDR3 is CVSSPRLGKGFYEQFF. The CDR3 nucleotides read TGTGTCAGCAGCCCGCGGTTGGGAAAGGGCTTCTATGAGCAGTTCTTT. The gene calls are TRBV11-2 and TRBJ2-1, with D unresolved. The germline gives CDR1 SGHAT, CDR2 FQNNGV. The CDR3 sequence is 16 residues long.

As to this clonotype: A much larger clone lies a single base off, so this may be a read error. CDR3 bases: TGTGCCAGCAGTAAACCGTGGAGGGATACGCAGTATTTT. This gives the protein CASSKPWRDTQYF. The chain combines TRBV6-2 or TRBV6-3 with TRBJ2-3; D may be TRBD2 (5 bases). The CDR3 sequence is 13 residues long. V lost 5 bases, J lost 6 bases, and 12 bases lay in between. In germline, CDR1 is MNHEY, CDR2 SVGEGT.

Note on this clonotype: Lacking the conserved final phenylalanine or tryptophan, this CDR3 likely reflects a read error. It is unclear where the CDR3 begins or ends on the DNA, so no DNA is shown, and the CDR3 is as TCRdb lists it. The chain uses TRBV6-2 or TRBV6-3 and TRBJ2-7; the table calls TRBD2, which could not be checked here. Counting both end residues, the CDR3 totals 15 amino acids. Per germline, CDR1 MNHEY and CDR2 SVGEGT. The CDR3 sequence is CASFTPVLHSYEQYY.

Worth noting for this clonotype: A much larger clone lies a single base off, so this may be a read error. The V call is TRBV5-1, the J call TRBJ2-1, with D uncertain. V was shortened by 2 bases and J by 8 bases, with 14 bases between the two germline ends. The germline gives CDR1 SGHRS, CDR2 YFSETQ. The CDR3 is made up of 14 amino acids. The DNA for the CDR3 is TGCGCCAGCAGCTTAGGCGGTACAGAGTATGAGCAGTTCTTC. It encodes CASSLGGTEYEQFF.

This clonotype was detected only once. At one end the junction does not follow the germline gene, possibly because of a read error. V and J are TRBV5-6 and TRBJ1-1; D remains unclear. Germline CDR1 and CDR2: SGHDT and YYEEEE. This CDR3 spans 14 amino acids. Here the CDR3 reads CANSLGTARAEAFF. The CDR3 bases are TGTGCCAACAGCTTAGGCACGGCTAGGGCTGAAGCTTTCTTT. Based on the CDR3 plus reference TRBV5-6 and TRBJ1-1, the full variable domain is DAGVTQSPTHLIKTRGQQVTLRCSPKSGHDTVSWYQQALGQGPQFIFQYYEEEERQRGNFPDRFSGHQFPNYSSELNVNALLLGDSALYLCANSLGTARAEAFFGQGTRLTVV.

Notes on this clonotype: At one boundary the junction diverges from the germline segment, which might be a read error. The J gene is TRBJ1-1, the V gene TRBV5-6, with 9 bases that match TRBD1. The CDR3 sequence is 14 residues long. CDR1 and CDR2 from the germline V gene are SGHDT and YYEEEE. CDR3 amino acids: CASSFADRGTGAFF. CDR3 bases: TGTGCCAGCAGCTTCGCGGACAGGGGAACTGGAGCTTTCTTT. The full variable domain, its missing parts supplied by reference TRBV5-6 and TRBJ1-1, is DAGVTQSPTHLIKTRGQQVTLRCSPKSGHDTVSWYQQALGQGPQFIFQYYEEEERQRGNFPDRFSGHQFPNYSSELNVNALLLGDSALYLCASSFADRGTGAFFGQGTRLTVV.

The rearrangement uses TRBV11-1 and TRBJ2-1; 7 bases match TRBD1. V shed 3 bases and J 13 bases; nucleotides not matched to a gene: 12. Germline V gives CDR1 SGHAT, CDR2 FQDESV (reference sequence). This CDR3 is built from 14 residues. The CDR3 loop is CASSFGTVVYEQFF. DNA for the CDR3: TGTGCCAGCAGCTTTGGGACAGTTGTCTACGAACAGTTCTTC.